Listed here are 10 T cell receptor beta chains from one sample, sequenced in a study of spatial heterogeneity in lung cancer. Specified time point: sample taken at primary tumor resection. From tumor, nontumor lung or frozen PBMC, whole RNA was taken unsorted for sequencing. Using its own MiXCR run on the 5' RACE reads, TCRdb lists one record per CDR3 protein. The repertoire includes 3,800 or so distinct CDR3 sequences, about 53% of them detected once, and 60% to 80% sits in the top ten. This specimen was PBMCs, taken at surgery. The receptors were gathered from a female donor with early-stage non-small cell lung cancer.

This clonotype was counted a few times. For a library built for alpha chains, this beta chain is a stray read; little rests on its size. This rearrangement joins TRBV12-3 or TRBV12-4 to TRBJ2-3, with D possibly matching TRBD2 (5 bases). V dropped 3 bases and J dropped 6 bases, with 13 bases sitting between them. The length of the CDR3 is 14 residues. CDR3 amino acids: CASSLGVVEDTQYF. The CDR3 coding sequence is TGTGCCAGCAGTTTGGGAGTAGTGGAGGATACGCAGTATTTT.

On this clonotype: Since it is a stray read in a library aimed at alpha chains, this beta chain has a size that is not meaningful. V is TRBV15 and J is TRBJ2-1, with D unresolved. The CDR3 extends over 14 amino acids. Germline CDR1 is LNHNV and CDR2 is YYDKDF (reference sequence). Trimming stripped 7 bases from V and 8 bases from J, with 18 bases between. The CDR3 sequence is CATNRRYGMDEQFF. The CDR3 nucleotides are TGTGCCACCAACCGACGGTATGGTATGGATGAGCAGTTCTTC.

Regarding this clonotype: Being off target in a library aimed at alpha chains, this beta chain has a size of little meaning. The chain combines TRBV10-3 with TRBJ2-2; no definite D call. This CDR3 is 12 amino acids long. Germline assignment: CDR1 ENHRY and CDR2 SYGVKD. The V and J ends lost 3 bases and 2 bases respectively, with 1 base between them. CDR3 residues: CAISDNTGELFF. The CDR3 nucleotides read TGTGCCATCAGTGATAACACCGGGGAGCTGTTTTTT.

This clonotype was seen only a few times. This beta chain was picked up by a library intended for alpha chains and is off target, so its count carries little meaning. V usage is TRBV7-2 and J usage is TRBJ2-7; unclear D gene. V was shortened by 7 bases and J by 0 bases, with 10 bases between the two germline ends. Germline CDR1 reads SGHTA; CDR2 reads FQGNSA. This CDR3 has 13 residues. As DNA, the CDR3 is TGTGCCAGCAAGACACCAAGCTCCTACGAGCAGTACTTC. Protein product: CASKTPSSYEQYF. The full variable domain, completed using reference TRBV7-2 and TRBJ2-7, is GAGVSQSPSNKVTEKGKDVELRCDPISGHTALYWYRQSLGQGLEFLIYFQGNSAPDKSGLPSDRFSAERTGGSVSTLTIQRTQQEDSAVYLCASKTPSSYEQYFGPGTRLTVT.

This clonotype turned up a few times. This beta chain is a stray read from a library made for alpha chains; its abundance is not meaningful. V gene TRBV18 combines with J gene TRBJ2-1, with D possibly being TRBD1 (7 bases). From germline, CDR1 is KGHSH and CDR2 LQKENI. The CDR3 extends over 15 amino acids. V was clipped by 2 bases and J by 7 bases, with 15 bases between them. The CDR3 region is CASSPMEGARNEQFF. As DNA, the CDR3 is TGTGCCAGCTCACCAATGGAGGGGGCGAGAAATGAGCAGTTCTTC.

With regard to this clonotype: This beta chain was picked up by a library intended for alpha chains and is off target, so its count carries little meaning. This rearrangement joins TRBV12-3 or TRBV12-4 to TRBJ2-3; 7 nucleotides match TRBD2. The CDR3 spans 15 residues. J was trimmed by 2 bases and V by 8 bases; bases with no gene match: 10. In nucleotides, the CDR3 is TGTGCCAGCCTAGGGAAGCGGGGCCCCACAGATACGCAGTATTTT. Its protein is CASLGKRGPTDTQYF.

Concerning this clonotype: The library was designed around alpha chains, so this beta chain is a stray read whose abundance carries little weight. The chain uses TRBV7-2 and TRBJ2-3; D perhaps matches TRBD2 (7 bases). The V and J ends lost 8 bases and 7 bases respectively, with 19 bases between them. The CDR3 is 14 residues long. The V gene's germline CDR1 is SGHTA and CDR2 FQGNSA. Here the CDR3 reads CASRIGGATYTQYF. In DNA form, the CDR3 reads TGTGCCAGCCGCATAGGGGGGGCGACCTATACGCAGTATTTT.

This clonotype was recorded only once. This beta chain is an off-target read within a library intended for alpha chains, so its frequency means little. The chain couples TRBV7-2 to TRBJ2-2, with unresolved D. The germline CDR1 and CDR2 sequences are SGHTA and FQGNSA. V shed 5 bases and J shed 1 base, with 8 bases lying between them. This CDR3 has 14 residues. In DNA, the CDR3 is TGTGCCAGCAGCCAAAGTTGGAACACCGGGGAGCTGTTTTTT. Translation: CASSQSWNTGELFF.

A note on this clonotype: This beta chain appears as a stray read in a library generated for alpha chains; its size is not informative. CDR3 sequence reads: CASGALTGKTLRAYEQYF. The CDR3 DNA follows: TGTGCCAGCGGAGCCCTGACAGGGAAGACGTTAAGAGCCTACGAGCAGTACTTC. The chain has TRBV6-2 or TRBV6-3 and TRBJ2-7; 7 bases map to TRBD1. The V and J ends lost 8 bases and 2 bases, in that order; junction bases with no gene match: 21. CDR1 and CDR2 from the germline V gene are MNHEY and SVGEGT. The CDR3 consists of 18 residues.

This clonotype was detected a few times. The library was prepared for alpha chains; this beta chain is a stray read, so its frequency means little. The CDR3: CASRASGTGDANEQFF. The CDR3 DNA sequence: TGTGCCAGCAGGGCGTCCGGGACAGGGGACGCCAATGAGCAGTTCTTC. V gene TRBV12-3 or TRBV12-4 combines with J gene TRBJ2-1; 10 bases map to TRBD1. Trimming at V came to 6 bases and at J to 6 bases, leaving 11 bases not matched to a gene. The CDR3 spans 16 residues.